These 23 T cell receptor beta chains were all obtained from the same sample, sequenced in a study of shared clonotypes between healthy human individuals. Clones were sequenced by immunoSEQ multiplex PCR, and TCRdb holds only the in-frame ones, with some missing. The sample yields 1.5 million to 1.9 million clones, 98% seen once. Sequences were obtained from naive CD4+ T cells sorted from blood. Subset specified: CD45RA+ positively selected. Receptor source: a man aged 25 to 40 in good health.

Regarding this clone: This sample also contains other DNA sequences that code for the same CDR3. The rearrangement joins TRBV5-1 to TRBJ2-3; 7 nucleotides align to TRBD1. Losses at the gene ends were 4 bases for V and 1 base for J; bases not matched to a gene: 3. Germline V gene lookup returns CDR1 SGHRS and CDR2 YFSETQ. CDR3 length: 14 residues. CDR3 protein: CASSRDSRTDTQYF. CDR3 nucleotides: TGCGCCAGCAGCCGGGACAGCCGCACAGATACGCAGTATTTT.

The CDR3 DNA reads TGCAGCGTCAAACAGGGGCTCGACACAGATACGCAGTATTTT. Its translation: CSVKQGLDTDTQYF. V usage is TRBV29-1 and J usage is TRBJ2-3; 7 positions match TRBD1. The germline gives CDR1 SQVTM, CDR2 ANQGSEA. The CDR3 runs to 14 residues. Trimming at V came to 6 bases and at J to 2 bases, leaving 8 bases not matched to a gene.

This clone has only one observation. This chain joins TRBV10-3 and TRBJ1-5; possibly TRBD1 for D (6 bases). There are 13 residues in the CDR3. Germline CDR1 ENHRY, CDR2 SYGVKD. The V end lost 8 bases, the J end lost 5 bases, and 13 bases lay between the germline ends. The CDR3 nucleotides read TGTGCCATCGGGGGGGGGCTCGATCAGCCCCAGCATTTT. Its translation is CAIGGGLDQPQHF.

As regards this clone: The same CDR3 arises from other DNA sequences in this sample as well. This chain uses TRBV9 with TRBJ2-3; no clear D. Trimming cost V 0 bases and J 0 bases, with 5 bases left between them. Germline assignment: CDR1 SGDLS and CDR2 YYNGEE. CDR3 length: 14 residues. The CDR3 region is CASSVGVSTDTQYF. The CDR3 bases are TGTGCCAGCAGCGTAGGCGTCAGCACAGATACGCAGTATTTT.

The chain is built from TRBV6-5 and TRBJ2-3, with 10 positions matching TRBD2. Germline V gene lookup returns CDR1 MNHEY and CDR2 SVGAGI. The junction had 4 bases not matched to a gene; V was cut back by 5 bases and J by 2 bases. The CDR3 totals 15 residues. CDR3 coding DNA: TGTGCCAGCAGTCCGCTAGCGGGAGACACAGATACGCAGTATTTT. It is translated as CASSPLAGDTDTQYF.

The J gene is TRBJ2-5, the V gene TRBV9; D perhaps matches TRBD1 (5 bases). In germline, CDR1 is SGDLS, CDR2 YYNGEE. The V end was cut by 3 bases, the J end by 4 bases, with 22 bases between. This CDR3 is 17 amino acids long. CDR3 DNA sequence: TGTGCCAGCAGCGGCCAGGAAGGGGATGTTATGGGAGAGACCCAGTACTTC. Its translation is CASSGQEGDVMGETQYF.

The chain links TRBV7-9 to TRBJ2-1; 9 bases match TRBD2. The CDR3 has 16 amino acids. CDR1 SEHNR and CDR2 FQNEAQ come from the germline V gene (reference sequence). J was trimmed by 4 bases and V by 5 bases; bases with no gene match: 9. DNA for the CDR3: TGTGCCAGCAGCCCCTCTAGCGGGACCTTATACAATGAGCAGTTCTTC. This translates into CASSPSSGTLYNEQFF.

The V call is TRBV19, the J call TRBJ1-3; a possible D gene is TRBD1 (5 bases). The CDR3 has 16 residues. Trimming took off 5 bases at V and 0 bases at J, with 14 bases between the two ends. Germline lookup yields CDR1 LNHDA and CDR2 SQIVND (reference sequence). In DNA form, the CDR3 reads TGTGCCAGTAGTGCCCCGAGGGGCTACTCTGGAAACACCATATATTTT. Translated: CASSAPRGYSGNTIYF.

The gene calls are TRBV28 and TRBJ2-3, with a possible D match to TRBD2 (6 bases). This CDR3 contains 12 residues. V was pared by 7 bases and J by 8 bases, with 13 bases between. The germline CDR1 and CDR2 sequences are MDHEN and SYDVKM. In DNA, the CDR3 is TGTGCCAGCACCCCTCCGCGGGGTACGCAGTATTTT. The encoded protein is CASTPPRGTQYF.

The rearrangement links TRBV28 to TRBJ1-5; D might be TRBD1 (6 bases). There are 16 residues in the CDR3. Germline CDR1 is MDHEN and CDR2 is SYDVKM. V lost 2 bases, J lost 0 bases, and 11 bases lay in between. For the CDR3, the DNA is TGTGCCAGCAGTTTAGTCCAGGGGATTAGCAATCAGCCCCAGCATTTT. This codes for CASSLVQGISNQPQHF.

The chain links TRBV5-4 to TRBJ2-7; D is possibly TRBD2 (6 bases). The CDR3 extends over 16 amino acids. The V and J ends lost 2 bases and 0 bases respectively, with 15 bases between them. Germline V lookup: CDR1 SGHNT, CDR2 YYREEE (reference sequence). The CDR3 DNA reads as TGTGCCAGCAGCTTTTCCGGTAGCGGATTCTCCTACGAGCAGTACTTC. Its translation is CASSFSGSGFSYEQYF.

The chain uses TRBV18 and TRBJ2-1, with 8 bases fitting TRBD2. CDR3 size: 16 residues. Germline-derived CDR1 and CDR2 are KGHSH and LQKENI. The J segment lost 1 base and the V segment lost 3 bases, leaving 5 bases of the junction unmatched. The CDR3 loop reads CASSPGTRGSYNEQFF. DNA of the CDR3: TGTGCCAGCTCACCCGGGACTAGAGGTTCCTACAATGAGCAGTTCTTC.

The chain combines TRBV9 with TRBJ2-2; tentatively, D is TRBD2 (5 bases). Looked up from germline, CDR1 is SGDLS and CDR2 is YYNGEE. Trimming left V 4 bases short and J 4 bases short, with 14 bases between. CDR3 length: 15 amino acids. In DNA form, the CDR3 reads TGTGCCAGCAGCATGAGGGAGCGGCCCACCGGGGAGCTGTTTTTT. Its protein is CASSMRERPTGELFF.

This chain joins TRBV7-2 and TRBJ2-3; D might be TRBD2 (5 bases). Germline assignment: CDR1 SGHTA and CDR2 FQGNSA. The CDR3 has 14 amino acids. Trimming left V 3 bases short and J 6 bases short, with 13 bases between. This CDR3 is CASSFRGIVDTQYF. CDR3 in DNA: TGTGCCAGCAGCTTTCGGGGAATCGTGGATACGCAGTATTTT.

CDR3 DNA: TGTGCCACCAGCAGAGATTTCTTGGCTATCTACGAGCAGTACTTC. Amino acid sequence: CATSRDFLAIYEQYF. This chain uses TRBV15 with TRBJ2-7, with D unresolved. CDR1 is LNHNV and CDR2 is YYDKDF in the germline V gene (reference sequence). V was trimmed by 0 bases and J by 3 bases, leaving 12 bases between them. The CDR3 is made up of 15 amino acids.

J is TRBJ2-7 and V is TRBV5-6; TRBD2 is a possible D gene (6 bases). Trimming took 4 bases from V and 2 from J, leaving 13 bases between them. Germline values: CDR1 SGHDT, CDR2 YYEEEE. The CDR3 extends over 14 amino acids. Here the CDR3 DNA reads TGTGCCAGCAGCCGCGGGACGTCAGCCTACGAGCAGTACTTC. As protein: CASSRGTSAYEQYF.

This chain uses TRBV7-9 with TRBJ1-1; TRBD1 might be the D (5 bases). V lost 5 bases to trimming and J lost 0 bases, with 10 bases between them. The CDR3 spans 14 residues. CDR1 and CDR2 (germline): SEHNR, FQNEAQ (reference sequence). CDR3 in amino acids: CASSLRAVNTEAFF. CDR3 in DNA: TGTGCCAGCAGCCTCAGGGCGGTGAACACTGAAGCTTTCTTT.

J is TRBJ1-3 and V is TRBV28; D is unresolved. The CDR3 loop spans 15 amino acids. CDR1 is MDHEN, CDR2 SYDVKM, per germline. V dropped 3 bases and J dropped 4 bases, with 13 bases sitting between them. The DNA for the CDR3 is TGTGCCAGCAGTTTGCTTAATCGAGGGGGAAACACCATATATTTT. Protein product: CASSLLNRGGNTIYF.

The CDR3 reads CASTSGTLSGTEAFF. The CDR3 DNA reads as TGCGCCAGCACGAGTGGGACTTTGTCGGGCACTGAAGCTTTCTTT. This chain joins TRBV5-1 and TRBJ1-1, with D possibly TRBD1 on 5 matching bases. V shed 6 bases and J shed 4 bases, with 19 bases lying between them. This CDR3 spans 15 amino acids. CDR1 is SGHRS, CDR2 YFSETQ, per germline.

This clone was observed a single time. This chain joins TRBV5-1 and TRBJ1-1; unclear D gene. V lost 7 bases and J lost 1, with 14 bases in between. The germline V gene encodes CDR1 SGHRS and CDR2 YFSETQ. CDR3 size: 14 residues. This chain's CDR3 is CASRSGLRNTEAFF. The CDR3 bases are TGCGCCAGCCGATCCGGGTTAAGGAACACTGAAGCTTTCTTT.

The CDR3: CASSLGLADTDTQYF. The CDR3 nucleotides are TGTGCCAGCAGCTTGGGACTAGCGGACACAGATACGCAGTATTTT. The genes are TRBV13 and TRBJ2-3, with 11 bases matching TRBD2. Germline V gene data show CDR1 as PRHDT and CDR2 as FYEKMQ (reference sequence). Germline trimming cut 3 bases from V and 2 bases from J; bases unmatched to any gene: 1. The CDR3 length is 15 residues.

The chain employs TRBV5-6 and TRBJ1-4; no clear D. The CDR3 runs to 14 residues. The V and J ends lost 4 bases and 2 bases respectively, with 9 bases between them. The V gene's germline CDR1 is SGHDT and CDR2 YYEEEE. The CDR3 here is CASSRIRTNEKLFF. Here the CDR3 DNA reads TGTGCCAGCAGCAGAATCAGGACTAATGAAAAACTGTTTTTT.

J is TRBJ2-7 and V is TRBV5-5; D remains ambiguous. The V end lost 2 bases, the J end lost 3 bases, and 18 bases lay between the germline ends. The CDR3 runs 16 residues. CDR1 and CDR2 (germline): SGHKS, YYEKEE (reference sequence). CDR3 loop: CASSLASDAVLYEQYF. The CDR3 bases are TGTGCCAGCAGCTTAGCTAGTGACGCGGTTCTCTACGAGCAGTACTTC. Drawing the rest from reference TRBV5-5 and TRBJ2-7, the complete variable domain is DAGVTQSPTHLIKTRGQQVTLRCSPISGHKSVSWYQQVLGQGPQFIFQYYEKEERGRGNFPDRFSARQFPNYSSELNVNALLLGDSALYLCASSLASDAVLYEQYFGPGTRLTVT.